The present TCR beta chain was sequenced within a study of T cell responses to AZD1222 COVID-19 vaccine. Study details: Combined were second doses at about 4 or about 12 weeks.

Clones were read by immunoSEQ multiplex PCR, and TCRdb kept only the in-frame ones, dropping some. In the table there are about 200,000 clones, around 88% of which are singletons. The CDR3 sequence is 18 residues long. Germline V lookup: CDR1 LGHDT, CDR2 YNNKEL (reference sequence). V lost 0 bases and J 1 base, leaving 15 bases between the germline ends. Concerning this clone itself: Its antigen is as yet unknown.

Whole-study results and caveats: Spike was spanned by vaccine-associated CD4 TCRs, which were dominant at 160-218 and 743-854. Seropositive AZD1222 recipients at baseline numbered only six or seven. Clonal diversity was possibly underestimated, and the donors were mostly white British, with more females.

The sequencing here drew on peripheral blood, taken on day 0 of AZD1222 vaccination. The chain combines TRBV3-1 (or the pseudogene TRBV3-2) with TRBJ2-2; D may match TRBD1 or TRBD2 (6 bases each). The TCR sequence derives from an adult in good health. The CDR3, as DNA: TGTGCCAGCAGCCAAGAGGGGGGCAGGGGTTGGAACACCGGGGAGCTGTTTTTT. Protein: CASSQEGGRGWNTGELFF.